Below, 25 T cell receptor beta chains from the same sample are listed, as sequenced in a study of identical twins. TCRdb called the 5' RACE reads again in MiXCR, with one record for every CDR3 protein. In the table there are roughly 630,000 distinct CDR3 sequences, about 7.1% of which are singletons. The sample was also linked to a second study, of yellow fever vaccine responses in identical twins.

Sequenced sample: PBMCs. These receptors came from a woman younger than 30 in good health.

This clonotype was found a few times. The rearrangement uses TRBV11-2 and TRBJ1-1, with D tentatively TRBD1 (6 bases). There are 14 residues in the CDR3. Per germline, CDR1 SGHAT and CDR2 FQNNGV. The ends were cut back, 0 bases at V and 6 bases at J, with 11 bases in the middle. In DNA, the CDR3 is TGTGCCAGCAGCTTAGAGGGGACAAGGTCTGAAGCTTTCTTT. This encodes CASSLEGTRSEAFF.

The chain is built from TRBV12-5 and TRBJ2-7, with D uncertain. V lost 0 bases, J lost 5 bases, and 5 bases lay in between. Germline V CDR1 and CDR2: LGHNT, FRNRAP. There are 12 residues in the CDR3. The CDR3 is CASGLVRDEQYV. The CDR3 region has the DNA TGTGCTAGTGGTTTGGTACGTGACGAGCAGTACGTC.

Ten or more counts support this clonotype. The V call is TRBV12-3 or TRBV12-4, the J call TRBJ2-5; TRBD1 matches 8 bases. Trimming at V came to 5 bases and at J to 2 bases, leaving 1 base not matched to a gene. The CDR3 runs 13 residues. The CDR3 here is CASSGTGQETQYF. CDR3 nucleotide sequence: TGTGCCAGCAGTGGGACAGGTCAAGAGACCCAGTACTTC.

In its sample, this clonotype was seen a few times. The chain joins TRBV28 to TRBJ2-7; D gene unclear. V was pared by 6 bases and J by 3 bases, with 6 bases between. Looked up from germline, CDR1 is MDHEN and CDR2 is SYDVKM. This CDR3 has 11 residues. DNA for the CDR3: TGTGCCAGCAGGGTGAACTACGAGCAGTACTTC. Its translation is CASRVNYEQYF.

At least ten counts were recorded for this clonotype. This chain connects TRBV29-1 to TRBJ1-1; 10 bases align to TRBD1. The junction had 11 bases not matched to a gene; V was cut back by 6 bases and J by 1 base. This CDR3 is built from 16 residues. Germline values: CDR1 SQVTM, CDR2 ANQGSEA. The CDR3 DNA sequence: TGCAGCGTCCTCGGGACAGGGGTTTTTAGGAACACTGAAGCTTTCTTT. Encoded protein: CSVLGTGVFRNTEAFF.

The rearrangement uses TRBV5-1 and TRBJ2-2, with 8 positions matching TRBD2. Germline V gene lookup returns CDR1 SGHRS and CDR2 YFSETQ. This CDR3 comprises 16 residues. V shed 3 bases, J shed 2 bases, and the junction held 6 bases outside the gene matches. CDR3 region: CASSSPGLDNTGELFF. The CDR3 DNA is TGCGCCAGCAGCTCTCCGGGACTAGACAACACCGGGGAGCTGTTTTTT.

In this sample, this clonotype turned up many times. This chain links TRBV12-3 or TRBV12-4 with TRBJ2-1; 9 bases match TRBD2. The CDR3 runs 15 residues. Losses at the gene ends were 1 base for V and 5 bases for J; bases not matched to a gene: 3. As DNA, the CDR3 is TGTGCCAGCAGTTTAGTTGCGGGGGGGCACAATGAGCAGTTCTTC. It specifies CASSLVAGGHNEQFF.

This clonotype was seen ten or more times. The chain employs TRBV3-1 and TRBJ2-5; D unresolved. The germline gives CDR1 LGHDT, CDR2 YNNKEL (reference sequence). V was cut by 4 bases and J by 5 bases, with 8 bases left in between. The CDR3 is 12 amino acids. CDR3 DNA: TGTGCCAGCAGCCGAAGACTGGAGACCCAGTACTTC. Translated: CASSRRLETQYF.

This clonotype was recorded at least ten times. The V call is TRBV12-3 or TRBV12-4, the J call TRBJ2-2, with unresolved D. Trimming shortened V by 6 bases and J by 9 bases, and 8 bases separated the two germline ends. This CDR3 contains 11 residues. Written as DNA, the CDR3 is TGTGCCAGCAGCCCTAAAAGGGAGCTGTTTTTT. Protein: CASSPKRELFF.

Ten or more counts support this clonotype. The chain recombines TRBV12-3 or TRBV12-4 with TRBJ2-1; TRBD1 agrees at 8 bases. The CDR3 sequence is 14 residues long. The V gene end was trimmed by 6 bases and the J gene end by 4 bases; junction bases not matched to a gene: 5. CDR3 in DNA: TGTGCCAGCAGCCGCGGACAGGGTTACAATGAGCAGTTCTTC. Translation gives CASSRGQGYNEQFF.

V and J are TRBV12-3 or TRBV12-4 and TRBJ1-1; TRBD1 might be the D (6 bases). Trimming cost V 8 bases and J 5 bases, with 15 bases left between them. There are 13 residues in the CDR3. The CDR3 region has the DNA TGTGCCAGCTTAGACGGGGGGCTAACTGAAGCTTTCTTT. It encodes CASLDGGLTEAFF.

The V call is TRBV2, the J call TRBJ2-2, with 10 positions matching TRBD2. This CDR3 region has 15 residues. Germline-derived CDR1 and CDR2 are SNHLY and FYNNEI. V was clipped by 6 bases and J by 6 bases; unmatched bases: 7. The CDR3 region is CASSARTSGPGELFF. As DNA, the CDR3 is TGTGCCAGCAGCGCCCGGACTAGCGGCCCCGGGGAGCTGTTTTTT.

This sequence joins TRBV12-3 or TRBV12-4 and TRBJ2-1; 10 bases map to TRBD2. Germline trimming cut 6 bases from V and 4 bases from J; bases unmatched to any gene: 6. This CDR3 has 15 residues. The CDR3 is CASRPGLAFYNEQFF. CDR3 DNA: TGTGCCAGCAGACCGGGACTAGCGTTTTACAATGAGCAGTTCTTC.

This clonotype came up a few times. The chain has TRBV27 and TRBJ2-7; D is perhaps TRBD1 (5 bases). The CDR3 extends over 15 amino acids. Trimming cost V 2 bases and J 3 bases, with 14 bases left between them. CDR1 and CDR2 (germline): MNHEY, SMNVEV (reference sequence). The CDR3 region is CASSLVRTDIYEQYF. CDR3 bases: TGTGCCAGCAGTTTAGTTAGAACGGACATCTACGAGCAGTACTTC.

This clonotype was found a few times. The V and J genes are TRBV29-1 and TRBJ2-7; 14 nucleotides align to TRBD2. The CDR3 length is 16 residues. The V gene end was trimmed by 5 bases and the J gene end by 9 bases; junction bases not matched to a gene: 15. Germline CDR1 is SQVTM and CDR2 is ANQGSEA. The CDR3 nucleotides read TGCAGCGTTTTAGGTCGCGGGACTAGCGGGAGAAAAGTGCAGTACTTC. It yields the protein CSVLGRGTSGRKVQYF.

This clonotype was picked up many times. J is TRBJ1-1 and V is TRBV20-1; D is unresolved. V lost 1 base and J 0 bases, leaving 12 bases between the germline ends. The CDR3 is 15 amino acids. The germline gives CDR1 DFQATT, CDR2 SNEGSKA (reference sequence). In DNA, the CDR3 is TGCAGTGCTAGAGTTGGCGGAAGAATGAACACTGAAGCTTTCTTT. Encoded protein: CSARVGGRMNTEAFF.

The chain links TRBV6-1 to TRBJ2-2; the D gene is possibly TRBD1 (5 bases). CDR1 MNHNS and CDR2 SASEGT come from the germline V gene. Trimming took 7 bases from V and 6 from J, leaving 15 bases between them. This CDR3 comprises 14 residues. The CDR3 reads CASTRGVTPGELFF. Written as DNA, the CDR3 is TGTGCCAGCACTAGGGGTGTGACCCCCGGGGAGCTGTTTTTT.

This clonotype has only one observation. V is TRBV3-1 and J is TRBJ2-2; D may match TRBD1 or TRBD2 (6 bases each). Trimming shortened V by 5 bases and J by 2 bases, and 18 bases separated the two germline ends. The CDR3 has 17 residues. CDR1 and CDR2 from the germline V gene are LGHDT and YNNKEL (reference sequence). CDR3 DNA sequence: TGTGCCAGCAGCAAAGTCGGGGGCCACCGAAACACCGGGGAGCTGTTTTTT. Protein sequence: CASSKVGGHRNTGELFF. The full variable domain, with the rest looked up from reference TRBV3-1 and TRBJ2-2, is DTAVSQTPKYLVTQMGNDKSIKCEQNLGHDTMYWYKQDSKKFLKIMFSYNNKELIINETVPNRFSPKSPDKAHLNLHINSLELGDSAVYFCASSKVGGHRNTGELFFGEGSRLTVL.

The chain recombines TRBV20-1 with TRBJ2-7; D remains unclear. The CDR3 is 15 residues long. V was trimmed by 0 bases and J by 2 bases, leaving 14 bases between them. The germline gives CDR1 DFQATT, CDR2 SNEGSKA (reference sequence). CDR3 residues: CSARETHGETYEQYF. The CDR3 DNA reads TGCAGTGCTAGAGAGACGCATGGGGAAACCTACGAGCAGTACTTC.

As regards this clonotype: The junction shows a germline mismatch at one end, possibly a read error. The CDR3 coding sequence is TGTGCCAGCACCCAAGGTCGAGTGAGCTCCTACGAGCAGTACTTC. Its protein is CASTQGRVSSYEQYF. The J gene is TRBJ2-7, the V gene TRBV3-1, with D unresolved. Germline assignment: CDR1 LGHDT and CDR2 YNNKEL (reference sequence). This CDR3 is built from 15 residues.

This clonotype was seen a few times. The J gene is TRBJ2-6, the V gene TRBV28; D call uncertain. This CDR3 is built from 15 residues. The germline V gene encodes CDR1 MDHEN and CDR2 SYDVKM. Trimming removed 4 bases at V and 2 bases at J, with 9 bases between. CDR3 bases: TGTGCCAGCAGTTCCACACTAACTGGGGCCAACGTCCTGACTTTC. This translates into CASSSTLTGANVLTF.

This clonotype was seen more than once but under ten times. The chain recombines TRBV5-5 with TRBJ2-1; 7 nucleotides match TRBD2. Unmatched junction bases numbered 5, after V lost 1 base and J lost 4 bases. The CDR3 extends over 15 amino acids. Germline CDR1 reads SGHKS; CDR2 reads YYEKEE (reference sequence). The CDR3 DNA follows: TGTGCCAGCAGCTTGTATACTAGCGAGTACAATGAGCAGTTCTTC. It codes for CASSLYTSEYNEQFF.

This clonotype was counted a few times. The chain uses TRBV20-1 and TRBJ1-1; a possible D gene is TRBD1 (5 bases). The V and J ends lost 3 bases and 4 bases respectively, with 12 bases between them. CDR3 size: 13 residues. The germline gives CDR1 DFQATT, CDR2 SNEGSKA (reference sequence). The chain's CDR3 is CSARAQGSTEAFF. For the CDR3, the DNA is TGCAGTGCTAGGGCTCAGGGTAGCACTGAAGCTTTCTTT.

This clonotype was recorded at least ten times. The chain joins TRBV14 to TRBJ2-7; 11 bases match TRBD2. Germline lookup yields CDR1 SGHDN and CDR2 FVKESK. J lost 4 bases, V lost 6 bases, and 5 bases had no gene match. The CDR3 is 14 residues long. CDR3 in DNA: TGTGCCAGCAGACTTAGCGGGAGGGGGTACGAGCAGTACTTC. Amino acids: CASRLSGRGYEQYF.

This clonotype was seen at least ten times. The chain uses TRBV28 and TRBJ2-7, with D possibly being TRBD1 (6 bases). The CDR3 spans 14 residues. Trimming took 9 bases from V and 7 from J, leaving 22 bases between them. CDR1 and CDR2 from the germline V gene are MDHEN and SYDVKM. The chain's CDR3 is CASSRGSYPREQYV. CDR3 sequence (DNA): TGTGCCAGTAGCAGGGGATCCTACCCTCGGGAGCAGTACGTC.